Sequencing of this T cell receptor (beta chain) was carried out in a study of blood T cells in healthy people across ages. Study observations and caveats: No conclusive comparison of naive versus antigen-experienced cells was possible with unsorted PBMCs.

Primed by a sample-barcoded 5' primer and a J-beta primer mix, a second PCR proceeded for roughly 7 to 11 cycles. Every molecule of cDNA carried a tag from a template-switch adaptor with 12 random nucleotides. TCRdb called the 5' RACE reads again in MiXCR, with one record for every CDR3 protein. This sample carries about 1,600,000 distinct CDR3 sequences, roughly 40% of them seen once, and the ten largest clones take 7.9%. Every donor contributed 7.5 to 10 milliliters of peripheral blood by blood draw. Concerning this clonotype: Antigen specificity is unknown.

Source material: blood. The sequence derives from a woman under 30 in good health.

The CDR3 region is CASSQGGRGNYNEQYF. CDR3 bases: TGCGCCAGCAGCCAAGGGGGGAGGGGGAACTACAATGAGCAGTACTTC. The chain employs TRBV4-1 and TRBJ2-1; possibly TRBD2 for D (7 bases). The closer fit of TRBJ2-7 to the DNA end suggests the J call may be wrong. CDR3 length: 16 residues. Per the germline V gene, CDR1 is MGHRA and CDR2 is YSYEKL.